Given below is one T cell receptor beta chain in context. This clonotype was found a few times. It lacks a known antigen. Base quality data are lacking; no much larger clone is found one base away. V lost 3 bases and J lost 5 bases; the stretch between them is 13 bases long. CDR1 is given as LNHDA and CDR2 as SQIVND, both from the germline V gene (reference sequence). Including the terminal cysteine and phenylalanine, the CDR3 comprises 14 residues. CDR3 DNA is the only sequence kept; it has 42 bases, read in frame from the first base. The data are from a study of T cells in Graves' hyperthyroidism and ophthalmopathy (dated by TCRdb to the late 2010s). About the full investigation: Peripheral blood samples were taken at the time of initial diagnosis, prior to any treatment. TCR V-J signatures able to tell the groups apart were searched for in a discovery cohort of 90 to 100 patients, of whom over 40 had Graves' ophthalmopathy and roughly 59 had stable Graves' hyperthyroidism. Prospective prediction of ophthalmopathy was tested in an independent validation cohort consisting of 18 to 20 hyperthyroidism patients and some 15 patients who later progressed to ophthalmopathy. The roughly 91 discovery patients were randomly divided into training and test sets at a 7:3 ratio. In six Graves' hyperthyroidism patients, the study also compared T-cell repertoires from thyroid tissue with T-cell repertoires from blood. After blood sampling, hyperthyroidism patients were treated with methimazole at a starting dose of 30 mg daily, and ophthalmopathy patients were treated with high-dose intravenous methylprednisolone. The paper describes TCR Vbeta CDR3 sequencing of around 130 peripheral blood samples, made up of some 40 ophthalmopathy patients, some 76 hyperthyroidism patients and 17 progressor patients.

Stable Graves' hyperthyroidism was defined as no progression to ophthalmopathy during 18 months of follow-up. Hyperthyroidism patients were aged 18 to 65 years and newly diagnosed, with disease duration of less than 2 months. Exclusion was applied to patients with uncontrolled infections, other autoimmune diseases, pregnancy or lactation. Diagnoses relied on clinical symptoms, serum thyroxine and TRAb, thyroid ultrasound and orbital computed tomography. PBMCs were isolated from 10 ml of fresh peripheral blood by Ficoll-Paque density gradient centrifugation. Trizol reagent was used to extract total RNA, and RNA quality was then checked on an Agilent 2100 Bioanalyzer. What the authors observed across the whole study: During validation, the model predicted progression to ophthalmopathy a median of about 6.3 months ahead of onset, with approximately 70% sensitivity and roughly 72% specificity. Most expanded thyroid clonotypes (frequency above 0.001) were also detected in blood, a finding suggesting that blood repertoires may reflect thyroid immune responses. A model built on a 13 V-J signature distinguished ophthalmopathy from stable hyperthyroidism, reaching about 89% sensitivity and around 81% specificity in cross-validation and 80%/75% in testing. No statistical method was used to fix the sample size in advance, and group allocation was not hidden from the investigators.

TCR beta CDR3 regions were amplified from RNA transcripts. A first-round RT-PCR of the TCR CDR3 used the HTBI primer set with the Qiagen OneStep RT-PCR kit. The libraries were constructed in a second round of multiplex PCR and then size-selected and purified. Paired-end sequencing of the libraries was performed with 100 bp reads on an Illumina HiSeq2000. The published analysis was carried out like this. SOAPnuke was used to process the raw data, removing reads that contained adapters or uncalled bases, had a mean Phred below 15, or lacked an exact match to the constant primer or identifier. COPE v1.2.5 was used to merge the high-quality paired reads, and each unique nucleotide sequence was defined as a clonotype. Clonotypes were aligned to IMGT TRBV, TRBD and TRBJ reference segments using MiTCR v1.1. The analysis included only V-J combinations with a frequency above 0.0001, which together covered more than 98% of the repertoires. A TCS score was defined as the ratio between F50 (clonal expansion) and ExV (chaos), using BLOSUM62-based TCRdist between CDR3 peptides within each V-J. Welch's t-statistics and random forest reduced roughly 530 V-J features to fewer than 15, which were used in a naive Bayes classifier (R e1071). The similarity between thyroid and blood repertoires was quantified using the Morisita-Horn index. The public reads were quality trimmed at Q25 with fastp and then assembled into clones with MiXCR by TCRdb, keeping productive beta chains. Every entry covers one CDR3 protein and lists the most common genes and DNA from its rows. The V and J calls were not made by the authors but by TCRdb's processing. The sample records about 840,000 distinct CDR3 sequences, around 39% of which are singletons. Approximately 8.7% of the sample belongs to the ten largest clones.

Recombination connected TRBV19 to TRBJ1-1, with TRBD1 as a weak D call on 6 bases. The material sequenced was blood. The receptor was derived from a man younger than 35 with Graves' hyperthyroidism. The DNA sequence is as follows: TGTGCCAGTAGTATCCCACTCGGACAGACTGAAGCTTTCTTT. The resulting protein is CASSIPLGQTEAFF.